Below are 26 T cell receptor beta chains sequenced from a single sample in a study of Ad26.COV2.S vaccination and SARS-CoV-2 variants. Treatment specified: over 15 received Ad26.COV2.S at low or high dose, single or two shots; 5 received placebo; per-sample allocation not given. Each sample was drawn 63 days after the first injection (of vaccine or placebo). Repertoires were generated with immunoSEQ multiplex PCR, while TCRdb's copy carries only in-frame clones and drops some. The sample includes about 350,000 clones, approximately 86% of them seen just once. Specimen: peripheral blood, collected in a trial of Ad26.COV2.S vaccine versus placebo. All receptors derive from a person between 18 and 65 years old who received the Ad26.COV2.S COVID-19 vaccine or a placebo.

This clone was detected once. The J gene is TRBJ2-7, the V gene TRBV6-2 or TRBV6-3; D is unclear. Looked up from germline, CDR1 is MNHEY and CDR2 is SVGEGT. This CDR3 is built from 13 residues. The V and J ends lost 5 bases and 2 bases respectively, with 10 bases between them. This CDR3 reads CASSRTETYEQYF. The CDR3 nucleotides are TGTGCCAGCAGTCGGACGGAGACCTACGAGCAGTACTTC.

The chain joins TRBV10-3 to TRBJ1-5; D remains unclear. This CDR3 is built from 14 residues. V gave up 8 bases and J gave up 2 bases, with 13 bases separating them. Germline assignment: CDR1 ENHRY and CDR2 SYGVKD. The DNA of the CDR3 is TGTGCCATCTCCGACCTGGAGGGCAATCAGCCCCAGCATTTT. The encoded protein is CAISDLEGNQPQHF.

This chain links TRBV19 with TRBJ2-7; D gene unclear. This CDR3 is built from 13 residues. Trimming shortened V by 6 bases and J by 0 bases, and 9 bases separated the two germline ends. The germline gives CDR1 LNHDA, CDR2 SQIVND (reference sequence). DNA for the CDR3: TGTGCCAGTAGCCTGCCTAACTCCTACGAGCAGTACTTC. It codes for CASSLPNSYEQYF.

In nucleotides, the CDR3 is TGTGCCACTTCTACGAACACCGGGGAGCTGTTTTTT. This translates into CATSTNTGELFF. The chain has TRBV28 and TRBJ2-2; D uncertain. CDR1 is MDHEN and CDR2 is SYDVKM in the germline V gene. V was clipped by 10 bases and J by 0 bases, with 6 bases between them. This CDR3 is built from 12 residues.

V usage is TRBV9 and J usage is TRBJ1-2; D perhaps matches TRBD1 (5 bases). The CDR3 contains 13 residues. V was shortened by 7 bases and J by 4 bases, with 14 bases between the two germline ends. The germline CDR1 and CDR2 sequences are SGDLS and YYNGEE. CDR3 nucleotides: TGTGCCAGCTCCCCCGGGGGGTCCTATGGCTACACCTTC. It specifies CASSPGGSYGYTF.

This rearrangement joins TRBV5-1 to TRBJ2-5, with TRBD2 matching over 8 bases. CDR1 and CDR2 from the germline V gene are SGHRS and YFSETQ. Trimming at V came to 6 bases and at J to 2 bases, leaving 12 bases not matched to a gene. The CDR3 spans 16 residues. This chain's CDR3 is CASTTVGGTRQETQYF. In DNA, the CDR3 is TGCGCCAGCACCACAGTTGGAGGGACTAGACAAGAGACCCAGTACTTC.

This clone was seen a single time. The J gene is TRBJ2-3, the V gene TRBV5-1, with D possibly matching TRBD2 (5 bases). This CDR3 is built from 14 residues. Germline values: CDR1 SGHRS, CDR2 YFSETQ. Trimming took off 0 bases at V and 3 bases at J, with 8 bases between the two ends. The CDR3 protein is CASSLARGTDTQYF. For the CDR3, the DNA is TGCGCCAGCAGCTTGGCTCGGGGAACAGATACGCAGTATTTT. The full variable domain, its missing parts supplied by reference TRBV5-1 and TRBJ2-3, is KAGVTQTPRYLIKTRGQQVTLSCSPISGHRSVSWYQQTPGQGLQFLFEYFSETQRNKGNFPGRFSGRQFSNSRSEMNVSTLELGDSALYLCASSLARGTDTQYFGPGTRLTVL.

The CDR3 sequence: CATSDSLRQGPTMGYEQYF. CDR3 DNA sequence: TGTGCCACCAGTGATTCCCTTAGACAGGGGCCTACTATGGGCTACGAGCAGTACTTC. The gene calls are TRBV24-1 and TRBJ2-7, with 8 bases that match TRBD1. The CDR3 has 19 residues. CDR1 KGHDR and CDR2 SFDVKD come from the germline V gene. The V segment lost 2 bases and the J segment 3 bases; nucleotides outside the gene matches: 17.

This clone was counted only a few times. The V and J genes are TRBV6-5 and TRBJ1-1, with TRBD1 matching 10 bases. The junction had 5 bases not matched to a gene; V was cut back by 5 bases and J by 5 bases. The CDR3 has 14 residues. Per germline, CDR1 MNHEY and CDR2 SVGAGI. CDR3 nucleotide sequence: TGTGCCAGCAGTCCGGGACAGGGGTTTACTGAAGCTTTCTTT. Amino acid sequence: CASSPGQGFTEAFF.

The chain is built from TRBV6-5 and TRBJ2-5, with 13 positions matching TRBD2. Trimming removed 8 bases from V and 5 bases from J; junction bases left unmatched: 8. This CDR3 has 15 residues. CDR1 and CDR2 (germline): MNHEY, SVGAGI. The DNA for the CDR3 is TGTGCCAGCCAATCGCAACTAGCGGGAGGGGAGACCCAGTACTTC. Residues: CASQSQLAGGETQYF.

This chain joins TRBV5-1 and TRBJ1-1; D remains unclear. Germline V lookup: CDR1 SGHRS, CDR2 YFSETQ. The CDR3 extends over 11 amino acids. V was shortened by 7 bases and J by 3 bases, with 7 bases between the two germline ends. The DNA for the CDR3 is TGCGCCAGCGCTGGGGACACTGAAGCTTTCTTT. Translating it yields CASAGDTEAFF.

Here the CDR3 reads CASSLVVLAGNTGELFF. CDR3 coding DNA: TGTGCCAGCAGCTTAGTTGTCCTAGCGGGGAACACCGGGGAGCTGTTTTTT. The genes are TRBV7-2 and TRBJ2-2; TRBD2 aligns across 8 bases. The CDR3 is made up of 17 amino acids. Unmatched junction bases numbered 5, after V lost 1 base and J lost 1 base. Germline CDR1 and CDR2: SGHTA and FQGNSA.

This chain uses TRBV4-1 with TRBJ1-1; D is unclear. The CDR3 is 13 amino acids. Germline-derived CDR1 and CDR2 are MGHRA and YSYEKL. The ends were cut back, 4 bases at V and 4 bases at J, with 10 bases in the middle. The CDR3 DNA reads TGCGCCAGCAGCCCAATAGCGAGCACTGAAGCTTTCTTT. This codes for CASSPIASTEAFF.

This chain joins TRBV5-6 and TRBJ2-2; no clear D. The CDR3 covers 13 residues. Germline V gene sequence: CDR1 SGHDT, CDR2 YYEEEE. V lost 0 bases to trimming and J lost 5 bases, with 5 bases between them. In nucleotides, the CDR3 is TGTGCCAGCAGCTTGGTATCGACCGGGGAGCTGTTTTTT. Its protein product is CASSLVSTGELFF. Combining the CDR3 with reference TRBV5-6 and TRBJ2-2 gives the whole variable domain DAGVTQSPTHLIKTRGQQVTLRCSPKSGHDTVSWYQQALGQGPQFIFQYYEEEERQRGNFPDRFSGHQFPNYSSELNVNALLLGDSALYLCASSLVSTGELFFGEGSRLTVL.

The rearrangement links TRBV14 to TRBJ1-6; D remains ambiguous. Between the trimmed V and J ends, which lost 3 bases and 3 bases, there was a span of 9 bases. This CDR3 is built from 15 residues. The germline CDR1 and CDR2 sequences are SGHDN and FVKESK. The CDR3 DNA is TGTGCCAGCAGCCAGCGGGCCCTCTATAATTCACCCCTCCACTTT. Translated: CASSQRALYNSPLHF.

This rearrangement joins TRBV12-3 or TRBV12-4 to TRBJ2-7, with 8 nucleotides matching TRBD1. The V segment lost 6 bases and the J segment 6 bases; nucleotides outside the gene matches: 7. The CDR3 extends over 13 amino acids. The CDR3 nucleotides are TGTGCCAGCAGCCGGACAGGGCCCTTCGAGCAGTACTTC. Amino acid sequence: CASSRTGPFEQYF.

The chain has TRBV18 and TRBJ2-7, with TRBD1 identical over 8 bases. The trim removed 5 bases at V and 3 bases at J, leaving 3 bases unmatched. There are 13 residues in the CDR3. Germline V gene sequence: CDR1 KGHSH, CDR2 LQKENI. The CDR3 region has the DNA TGTGCCAGCTCAGGACAGGGCAACTACGAGCAGTACTTC. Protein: CASSGQGNYEQYF.

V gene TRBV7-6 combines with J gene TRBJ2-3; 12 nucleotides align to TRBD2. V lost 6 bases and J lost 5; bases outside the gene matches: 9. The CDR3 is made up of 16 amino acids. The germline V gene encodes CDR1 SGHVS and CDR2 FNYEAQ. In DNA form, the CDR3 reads TGTGCCAGCAGTCCTAGGACTAGCGGGGCGGAAGATACGCAGTATTTT. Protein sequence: CASSPRTSGAEDTQYF.

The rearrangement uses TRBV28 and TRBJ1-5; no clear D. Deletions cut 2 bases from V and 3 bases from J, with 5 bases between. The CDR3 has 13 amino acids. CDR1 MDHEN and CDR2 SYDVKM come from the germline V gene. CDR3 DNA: TGTGCCAGCAGTTTAGGGCACAATCAGCCCCAGCATTTT. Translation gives CASSLGHNQPQHF.

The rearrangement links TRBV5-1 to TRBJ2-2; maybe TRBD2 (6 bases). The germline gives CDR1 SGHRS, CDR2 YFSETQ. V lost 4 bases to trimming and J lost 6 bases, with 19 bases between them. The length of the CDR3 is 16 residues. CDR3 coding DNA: TGCGCCAGCAGCGGAAAAGACACCTCGGGGGCCGGGGAGCTGTTTTTT. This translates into CASSGKDTSGAGELFF.

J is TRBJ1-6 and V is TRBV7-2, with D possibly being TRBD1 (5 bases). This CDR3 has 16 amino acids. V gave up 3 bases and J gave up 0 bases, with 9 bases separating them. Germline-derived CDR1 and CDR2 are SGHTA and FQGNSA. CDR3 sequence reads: CASSFGGSSYNSPLHF. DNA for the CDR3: TGTGCCAGCAGCTTTGGGGGGAGCTCCTATAATTCACCCCTCCACTTT.

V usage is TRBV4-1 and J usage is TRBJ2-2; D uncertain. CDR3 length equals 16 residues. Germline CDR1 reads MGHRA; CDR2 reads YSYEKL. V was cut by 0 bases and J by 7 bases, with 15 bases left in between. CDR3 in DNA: TGCGCCAGCAGCCAAGATAGGTCCCTCTTCATCGGGGAGCTGTTTTTT. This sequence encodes CASSQDRSLFIGELFF.

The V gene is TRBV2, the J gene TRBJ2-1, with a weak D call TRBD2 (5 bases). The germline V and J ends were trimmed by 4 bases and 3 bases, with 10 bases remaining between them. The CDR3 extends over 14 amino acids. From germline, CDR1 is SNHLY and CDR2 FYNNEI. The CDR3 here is CASSGRGHYNEQFF. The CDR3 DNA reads TGTGCCAGCAGTGGGCGAGGGCACTACAATGAGCAGTTCTTC.

DNA for the CDR3: TGTGCCAGCAGCTTAGAGCCCAGGGACGACGGCTACACCTTC. Translating gives CASSLEPRDDGYTF. The J gene is TRBJ1-2, the V gene TRBV7-2; weak D call: TRBD1 (5 bases). CDR1 and CDR2 (germline): SGHTA, FQGNSA. There are 14 residues in the CDR3. Trimming removed 1 base from V and 8 bases from J, with 14 bases in between. The full variable domain, completed using reference TRBV7-2 and TRBJ1-2, is GAGVSQSPSNKVTEKGKDVELRCDPISGHTALYWYRQSLGQGLEFLIYFQGNSAPDKSGLPSDRFSAERTGGSVSTLTIQRTQQEDSAVYLCASSLEPRDDGYTFGSGTRLTVV.

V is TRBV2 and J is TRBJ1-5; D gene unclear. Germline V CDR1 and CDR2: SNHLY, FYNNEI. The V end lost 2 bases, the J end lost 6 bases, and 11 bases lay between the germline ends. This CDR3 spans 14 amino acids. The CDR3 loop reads CASSEPSPGQPQHF. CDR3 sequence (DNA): TGTGCCAGCAGTGAACCATCTCCGGGTCAGCCCCAGCATTTT.

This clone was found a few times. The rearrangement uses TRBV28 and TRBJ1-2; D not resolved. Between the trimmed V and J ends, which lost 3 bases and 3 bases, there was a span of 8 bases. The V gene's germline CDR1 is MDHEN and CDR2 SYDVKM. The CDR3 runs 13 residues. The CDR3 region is CASSFLRDYGYTF. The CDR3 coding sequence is TGTGCCAGCAGTTTTCTAAGGGACTATGGCTACACCTTC.